Following are 14 T cell receptor beta chains from one sample sequenced in a study of response to subunit inactivated influenza vaccine. TCRdb used MiXCR to reprocess the RT-PCR reads, holding one entry per CDR3 protein. The sample yields about 170,000 distinct CDR3 sequences, more than 10% seen once. This same sample was also taken into another study, of T cells expressing NK-cell markers. As that report states: The authors made TCR beta cDNA libraries by 5'RACE template switching. This switching added a universal primer site and UMIs.

Sequencing used CD8+ T cells sorted from PBMCs, obtained approximately 13 days after vaccination. These TCRs come from a man in his fifties or sixties who received an inactivated influenza vaccine.

The table lists this clonotype with many counts. The chain employs TRBV29-1 and TRBJ2-5; a weak D match, TRBD1 (6 bases). Looked up from germline, CDR1 is SQVTM and CDR2 is ANQGSEA. This CDR3 region has 12 residues. V shed 5 bases and J shed 4 bases, with 11 bases lying between them. The CDR3 loop is CSVMGAPETQYF. The CDR3, as DNA: TGCAGCGTTATGGGGGCCCCAGAGACCCAGTACTTC.

This clonotype was counted between two and nine times. The CDR3 here is CSAAAEQATSSGANVLTF. The CDR3 DNA sequence: TGCAGTGCTGCGGCAGAACAGGCCACCAGCTCTGGGGCCAACGTCCTGACTTTC. This sequence joins TRBV20-1 and TRBJ2-6; D is possibly TRBD1 (5 bases). V shed 5 bases and J shed 0 bases, with 20 bases lying between them. The CDR3 runs to 18 residues. Germline V gene sequence: CDR1 DFQATT, CDR2 SNEGSKA (reference sequence).

The chain is built from TRBV5-1 and TRBJ2-7, with 8 bases fitting TRBD1. The junction had 5 bases not matched to a gene; V was cut back by 0 bases and J by 3 bases. Per germline, CDR1 SGHRS and CDR2 YFSETQ. The CDR3 extends over 15 amino acids. CDR3 nucleotide sequence: TGCGCCAGCAGCTTGGGAGGACAGGGATACTACGAGCAGTACTTC. Its protein product is CASSLGGQGYYEQYF.

This clonotype has ten or more counts. J is TRBJ2-1 and V is TRBV6-2 or TRBV6-3; 9 nucleotides agree with TRBD2. CDR1 MNHEY and CDR2 SVGEGT come from the germline V gene. The CDR3 length is 14 residues. The ends lost 2 bases at V and 7 bases at J; junction bases unmatched: 3. This CDR3 is CASSYTAGGNEQFF. In nucleotides, the CDR3 is TGTGCCAGCAGTTACACGGCGGGAGGGAATGAGCAGTTCTTC.

This clonotype has a handful of counts. The chain has TRBV15 and TRBJ2-1; TRBD2 is a possible D gene (6 bases). V was trimmed by 5 bases and J by 5 bases, leaving 13 bases between them. CDR3 length: 14 residues. Germline V CDR1 and CDR2: LNHNV, YYDKDF (reference sequence). CDR3 DNA sequence: TGTGCCACCAGCCCGCTGGGGGGAAACAATGAGCAGTTCTTC. It is translated as CATSPLGGNNEQFF. Filled out from reference TRBV15 and TRBJ2-1, the complete variable domain reads DAMVIQNPRYQVTQFGKPVTLSCSQTLNHNVMYWYQQKSSQAPKLLFHYYDKDFNNEADTPDNFQSRRPNTSFCFLDIRSPGLGDTAMYLCATSPLGGNNEQFFGPGTRLTVL.

This chain links TRBV4-3 with TRBJ1-2, with TRBD1 identical over 10 bases. CDR1 is LGHNA, CDR2 YSLEER, per germline. The CDR3 extends over 16 amino acids. V gave up 1 base and J gave up 4 bases; unmatched junction bases: 6. The CDR3 loop reads CASSQGDRGGLYGYTF. The CDR3 region has the DNA TGCGCCAGCAGCCAAGGGGACAGGGGCGGACTCTATGGCTACACCTTC.

The chain links TRBV20-1 to TRBJ2-7, with D perhaps TRBD1 (6 bases). Looked up from germline, CDR1 is DFQATT and CDR2 is SNEGSKA (reference sequence). With 3 bases removed from V and 5 bases from J, the gap between germline ends came to 20 bases. The CDR3 extends over 15 amino acids. The CDR3 nucleotides read TGCAGTGCTAGCGACCCTCGAAGGGGGACACACGAGCAGTACTTC. This codes for CSASDPRRGTHEQYF.

The table lists this clonotype with many counts. CDR3 amino acids: CASSLGTVGTGELFF. The DNA of the CDR3 is TGTGCCAGCAGCTTAGGGACAGTGGGAACCGGGGAGCTGTTTTTT. The V and J genes are TRBV7-2 and TRBJ2-2; D might be TRBD1 (6 bases). Germline V gene sequence: CDR1 SGHTA, CDR2 FQGNSA. Between the trimmed V and J ends, which lost 1 base and 5 bases, there was a span of 11 bases. The CDR3 consists of 15 residues.

The table lists this clonotype with a few counts. The chain joins TRBV2 to TRBJ2-3; D uncertain. The V end lost 8 bases, the J end lost 5 bases, and 11 bases lay between the germline ends. CDR3 size: 12 residues. Germline CDR1 reads SNHLY; CDR2 reads FYNNEI. Here the CDR3 reads CASLSRRDTQYF. The DNA for the CDR3 is TGTGCCAGCCTATCCCGGAGAGATACGCAGTATTTT.

This chain connects TRBV27 to TRBJ2-5; D not certain. Germline CDR1 is MNHEY and CDR2 is SMNVEV (reference sequence). With 1 base removed from V and 4 bases from J, the gap between germline ends came to 4 bases. The CDR3 runs 12 residues. Here the CDR3 reads CASSLYGETQYF. CDR3 coding DNA: TGTGCCAGCAGTTTATACGGAGAGACCCAGTACTTC.

This clonotype occurred a few times. The rearrangement joins TRBV4-1 to TRBJ1-1; D is undetermined. This CDR3 is 13 amino acids long. V was trimmed by 2 bases and J by 0 bases, leaving 4 bases between them. Looked up from germline, CDR1 is MGHRA and CDR2 is YSYEKL. CDR3 coding DNA: TGCGCCAGCAGCCAACCAGTGAACACTGAAGCTTTCTTT. Amino acid sequence: CASSQPVNTEAFF.

This clonotype was recorded many times. The V gene is TRBV6-2 or TRBV6-3, the J gene TRBJ2-5, with TRBD2 matching 7 bases. The ends lost 2 bases at V and 2 bases at J; junction bases unmatched: 8. Germline CDR1 reads MNHEY; CDR2 reads SVGEGT. This CDR3 is 16 amino acids long. CDR3 sequence reads: CASSYPSSGAQETQYF. The CDR3 nucleotides read TGTGCCAGCAGTTACCCGTCCAGCGGGGCACAAGAGACCCAGTACTTC.

This clonotype occurred many times. The gene calls are TRBV29-1 and TRBJ1-6; TRBD1 might be the D (6 bases). This CDR3 has 14 residues. The germline V gene encodes CDR1 SQVTM and CDR2 ANQGSEA. Trimming removed 4 bases at V and 7 bases at J, with 14 bases between. The CDR3 loop is CSVGTGQGNSPLHF. Written as DNA, the CDR3 is TGCAGCGTTGGAACGGGGCAGGGGAATTCACCCCTCCACTTT. Based on the CDR3 plus reference TRBV29-1 and TRBJ1-6, the full variable domain is SAVISQKPSRDICQRGTSLTIQCQVDSQVTMMFWYRQQPGQSLTLIATANQGSEATYESGFVIDKFPISRPNLTFSTLTVSNMSPEDSSIYLCSVGTGQGNSPLHFGNGTRLTVT.

The CDR3 loop is CASSLNPTGGVGEETQYF. CDR3 nucleotides: TGTGCCAGCAGCTTAAACCCTACAGGGGGCGTCGGAGAAGAGACCCAGTACTTC. J is TRBJ2-5 and V is TRBV7-3; TRBD1 matches at 9 bases. This CDR3 comprises 18 residues. Germline V CDR1 and CDR2: SGHTA, FQGTGA. V dropped 1 base and J dropped 3; count of bases not matched to a gene: 12.